This TCR beta chain derives from a study of T cell responses to AZD1222 COVID-19 vaccine. Study results and caveats: White British donors predominated, females outnumbered males, and clonal diversity was possibly underestimated.

Regarding this clone: Its matching antigen is unknown.

J lost 1 base, V lost 2 bases, and 7 bases had no gene match. The CDR3 covers 18 residues. Germline loops: CDR1 SEHNR, CDR2 FQNEAQ (reference sequence). Only in-frame clones appear in the TCRdb table, and some are missing; sequencing was by immunoSEQ multiplex PCR. Among 99,000 or so clones listed, about 93% were seen once. The clonotype originates from an adult in good health. Source: peripheral blood, taken on day 0 of AZD1222 vaccination. V gene TRBV7-9 combines with J gene TRBJ1-3; 11 bases match TRBD1. Here the CDR3 DNA reads TGTGCCAGCAGCTTATTGTCCGGACAGGGGGCGTCTGGAAACACCATATATTTT. Translated: CASSLLSGQGASGNTIYF.